One and the same sample provided the 21 T cell receptor beta chains below, sequenced in a study of Tregs in tolerant kidney transplant recipients. The table came from immunoSEQ multiplex PCR; TCRdb's copy has only in-frame clones and leaves some out. The table includes fewer than 80,000 clones, 85% to 90% detected once. The sample was CD4+ T cells from blood, taken before the transplant. Receptors originate from a human donor who received a combined kidney and bone marrow transplant.

This chain uses TRBV11-2 with TRBJ2-3; 8 nucleotides agree with TRBD2. The germline V gene has CDR1 SGHAT and CDR2 FQNNGV. V shed 5 bases and J 2 bases; nucleotides not matched to a gene: 6. The CDR3 has 15 amino acids. CDR3 residues: CASSTGLETTDTQYF. The CDR3 DNA is TGTGCCAGCAGCACGGGACTAGAGACCACAGATACGCAGTATTTT.

The V call is TRBV7-3, the J call TRBJ2-3; no clear D. V was cut by 1 base and J by 0 bases, with 8 bases left in between. CDR3 size: 15 residues. Germline values: CDR1 SGHTA, CDR2 FQGTGA. CDR3 residues: CASSLRLTSTDTQYF. CDR3 nucleotide sequence: TGTGCCAGCAGCTTAAGACTCACTAGCACAGATACGCAGTATTTT.

This chain links TRBV6-6 with TRBJ1-3; D unclear. This CDR3 region has 15 residues. The ends were cut back, 0 bases at V and 4 bases at J, with 10 bases in the middle. CDR1 and CDR2 from the germline V gene are MNHNY and SVGAGI (reference sequence). DNA of the CDR3: TGTGCCAGCAGTTACTCTGGAGGGAGGGGAAACACCATATATTTT. Translated: CASSYSGGRGNTIYF.

This rearrangement joins TRBV7-9 to TRBJ2-1; 11 bases are a match to TRBD2. The germline V gene encodes CDR1 SEHNR and CDR2 FQNEAQ (reference sequence). J was trimmed by 4 bases and V by 1 base; bases with no gene match: 3. The CDR3 contains 16 residues. The CDR3 sequence: CASSLEGTSGYNEQFF. In nucleotides, the CDR3 is TGTGCCAGCAGCTTAGAAGGGACTAGCGGATACAATGAGCAGTTCTTC.

The genes are TRBV6-6 and TRBJ2-1, with D tentatively TRBD1 (6 bases). CDR1 is MNHNY and CDR2 is SVGAGI in the germline V gene (reference sequence). The CDR3 has 16 amino acids. V shed 6 bases and J shed 0 bases, with 15 bases lying between them. CDR3 nucleotide sequence: TGTGCCAGCAGCCGACAGGTCCTTAGCTCCTACAATGAGCAGTTCTTC. It translates to CASSRQVLSSYNEQFF.

The J gene is TRBJ2-7, the V gene TRBV28; 9 bases align to TRBD2. Trimming at V came to 6 bases and at J to 5 bases, leaving 11 bases not matched to a gene. CDR3 length: 15 residues. Germline CDR1 reads MDHEN; CDR2 reads SYDVKM. DNA for the CDR3: TGTGCCAGCAGCTTCCCGGGACTAGCTACCCACGAGCAGTACTTC. Residues: CASSFPGLATHEQYF.

Only one count was recorded for this clone. The rearrangement links TRBV4-3 to TRBJ1-1; a possible D gene is TRBD1 (5 bases). Germline loops: CDR1 LGHNA, CDR2 YSLEER. Trimming took 0 bases from V and 5 from J, leaving 10 bases between them. The CDR3 has 14 residues. The CDR3: CASSQDPGWTEAFF. For the CDR3, the DNA is TGCGCCAGCAGCCAAGATCCAGGGTGGACTGAAGCTTTCTTT.

The chain recombines TRBV6-1 with TRBJ1-2; 11 nucleotides align to TRBD1. Germline V lookup: CDR1 MNHNS, CDR2 SASEGT. The CDR3 is 14 residues long. Trimming at V came to 6 bases and at J to 5 bases, leaving 5 bases not matched to a gene. The CDR3 loop reads CASRDRGLGYGYTF. The DNA for the CDR3 is TGTGCCAGCAGGGACAGGGGGCTGGGGTATGGCTACACCTTC.

The rearrangement joins TRBV19 to TRBJ1-1; tentatively, D is TRBD1 (5 bases). This CDR3 has 15 residues. In germline, CDR1 is LNHDA, CDR2 SQIVND (reference sequence). Trimming stripped 5 bases from V and 4 bases from J, with 17 bases between. The CDR3 sequence is CASSVARAMGTEAFF. In DNA form, the CDR3 reads TGTGCCAGTAGTGTCGCCAGGGCGATGGGCACTGAAGCTTTCTTT. The full variable domain, rest sourced from reference TRBV19 and TRBJ1-1, is DGGITQSPKYLFRKEGQNVTLSCEQNLNHDAMYWYRQDPGQGLRLIYYSQIVNDFQKGDIAEGYSVSREKKESFPLTVTSAQKNPTAFYLCASSVARAMGTEAFFGQGTRLTVV.

The rearrangement joins TRBV5-4 to TRBJ1-1; the D gene is possibly TRBD1 (5 bases). CDR1 SGHNT and CDR2 YYREEE come from the germline V gene (reference sequence). The CDR3 covers 13 residues. V was clipped by 4 bases and J by 5 bases, with 12 bases between them. The CDR3 protein is CASSRDSLTEAFF. The CDR3 DNA follows: TGTGCCAGCAGCCGGGACTCCCTTACTGAAGCTTTCTTT.

The chain uses TRBV9 and TRBJ2-2, with D unresolved. V lost 0 bases and J lost 5, with 8 bases in between. Germline CDR1 reads SGDLS; CDR2 reads YYNGEE. The CDR3 loop spans 14 amino acids. The CDR3 is CASSVEFGTGELFF. Here the CDR3 DNA reads TGTGCCAGCAGCGTAGAGTTCGGGACCGGGGAGCTGTTTTTT.

This clone appeared a few times. This chain links TRBV4-2 with TRBJ1-2; 9 bases fit TRBD1. Germline CDR1 reads LGHNA; CDR2 reads YNFKEQ. The V gene end was trimmed by 2 bases and the J gene end by 3 bases; junction bases not matched to a gene: 7. The CDR3 is made up of 16 amino acids. The CDR3 nucleotides are TGTGCCAGCAGCCAATACGGGGACAGGGCTTACTATGGCTACACCTTC. The encoded protein is CASSQYGDRAYYGYTF.

The chain couples TRBV10-3 to TRBJ2-3; 12 bases are a match to TRBD2. This CDR3 contains 14 residues. The germline gives CDR1 ENHRY, CDR2 SYGVKD. The trim removed 6 bases at V and 6 bases at J, leaving 4 bases unmatched. The chain's CDR3 is CAIRSTSGSDTQYF. CDR3 in DNA: TGTGCCATCAGGTCGACTAGCGGGAGCGATACGCAGTATTTT.

The chain recombines TRBV11-3 with TRBJ2-2; 11 nucleotides line up with TRBD2. The germline CDR1 and CDR2 sequences are SGHNT and YENEEA. Trimming took 4 bases from V and 1 from J; bases not matched to a gene: 2. This CDR3 is 16 amino acids long. The CDR3 sequence: CASSSGTSGNTGELFF. The DNA for the CDR3 is TGTGCCAGCAGCTCCGGGACTAGCGGGAACACCGGGGAGCTGTTTTTT.

This sequence joins TRBV28 and TRBJ1-1; possible D gene TRBD1, 6 bases. This CDR3 region has 14 residues. Germline V gene data show CDR1 as MDHEN and CDR2 as SYDVKM. V was trimmed by 4 bases and J by 1 base, leaving 10 bases between them. DNA for the CDR3: TGTGCCAGCAGTTCGGGACACAAGAACACTGAAGCTTTCTTT. Translation gives CASSSGHKNTEAFF.

The sample holds one count of this clone. The V call is TRBV6-5, the J call TRBJ2-7, with TRBD2 matching 10 bases. Germline V gives CDR1 MNHEY, CDR2 SVGAGI. V shed 5 bases, J shed 3 bases, and the junction held 1 base outside the gene matches. This CDR3 contains 13 residues. The CDR3 loop reads CASSPSGSYEQYF. The CDR3 DNA reads as TGTGCCAGCAGTCCTAGCGGGAGCTACGAGCAGTACTTC.

V and J are TRBV21-1 and TRBJ2-7; the table's D call, TRBD2, has no DNA check behind it. TRBV21-1 corresponds to a pseudogene. The CDR3 has 11 amino acids. CDR3 region: CARGLAGEQYF. CDR3 DNA sequence: TGTGCCAGGGGACTAGCGGGTGAGCAGTACTTC.

The chain joins TRBV20-1 to TRBJ2-1; D not resolved. Per the germline V gene, CDR1 is DFQATT and CDR2 is SNEGSKA (reference sequence). This CDR3 has 10 amino acids. V lost 3 bases, J lost 7 bases, and 4 bases lay in between. In DNA, the CDR3 is TGCAGTGCTAGGCGGAATGAGCAGTTCTTC. This gives the protein CSARRNEQFF.

The chain carries TRBV4-2 and TRBJ2-1; 12 nucleotides line up with TRBD2. The CDR3 contains 19 residues. J was trimmed by 2 bases and V by 1 base; bases with no gene match: 9. Germline V gene sequence: CDR1 LGHNA, CDR2 YNFKEQ. The CDR3 protein is CASSQAGASGRATYNEQFF. Here the CDR3 DNA reads TGTGCCAGCAGCCAAGCCGGGGCTAGCGGGAGGGCCACCTACAATGAGCAGTTCTTC.

This rearrangement joins TRBV7-3 to TRBJ1-1, with D tentatively TRBD1 (6 bases). CDR3 length: 16 residues. The germline V and J ends were trimmed by 5 bases and 5 bases, with 21 bases remaining between them. CDR1 and CDR2 (germline): SGHTA, FQGTGA. CDR3 amino acids: CASSKSRQGRATEAFF. The DNA of the CDR3 is TGTGCCAGCAGCAAAAGTCGGCAGGGGCGCGCGACTGAAGCTTTCTTT. Using reference TRBV7-3 and TRBJ1-1 for the parts outside the CDR3, the full variable domain is GAGVSQTPSNKVTEKGKYVELRCDPISGHTALYWYRQSLGQGPEFLIYFQGTGAADDSGLPNDRFFAVRPEGSVSTLKIQRTERGDSAVYLCASSKSRQGRATEAFFGQGTRLTVV.

The chain joins TRBV11-2 to TRBJ2-2; unclear D gene. Looked up from germline, CDR1 is SGHAT and CDR2 is FQNNGV. The CDR3 has 15 amino acids. V lost 2 bases and J 0 bases, leaving 7 bases between the germline ends. CDR3 bases: TGTGCCAGCAGCTTATCCATTCCGAACACCGGGGAGCTGTTTTTT. It encodes CASSLSIPNTGELFF.